Each of the 6 T cell receptor beta chains below was sequenced from the same sample in a study of cytotoxic CD8 clonotypes in ibrutinib-treated CLL (dated by TCRdb to the early 2020s). Taken with the paper, the label for time point translates to: 20 to 25 months on ibrutinib. Receptor amplification or capture employed the immunoSEQ multiplex PCR assay. TCRdb retrieved this table from immuneACCESS and kept in-frame rearrangements only. Not all clones are present; in checked studies, unresolved V genes account for under half, and no reason is known for the remainder. This sample comprises 150,000 or so clones, 76% of them detected only once. In total, the top ten clones hold around 4.9% of the sample. The material sequenced was PBMCs, taken after 24 months of ibrutinib treatment. These TCRs come from a human donor with chronic lymphocytic leukemia.

The chain recombines TRBV20-1 with TRBJ2-1; 10 bases align to TRBD1. The germline V gene has CDR1 DFQATT and CDR2 SNEGSKA (reference sequence). V trimming: 4 bases; J trimming: 15 bases; junction bases outside the gene matches: 6. CDR3 length: 11 amino acids. The CDR3 is CSATDRGQRFF. CDR3 DNA sequence: TGCAGTGCTACCGACAGGGGGCAACGGTTCTTC.

The chain recombines TRBV7-8 with TRBJ1-1; no definite D call. V dropped 1 base and J dropped 0 bases, with 9 bases sitting between them. The CDR3 totals 15 residues. Germline V gives CDR1 SGHVS, CDR2 FQNEAQ. CDR3 residues: CASSLVGQLNTEAFF. The DNA of the CDR3 is TGTGCCAGCAGCTTAGTGGGTCAGTTGAACACTGAAGCTTTCTTT.

This clone was observed a handful of times. The chain carries TRBV30 and TRBJ1-1, with D maybe TRBD1 (6 bases). The CDR3 is made up of 12 amino acids. The V gene's germline CDR1 is GTSNPN and CDR2 SVGIG (reference sequence). V lost 5 bases and J 6 bases, leaving 13 bases between the germline ends. The CDR3 nucleotides are TGTGCCTGGTGTCTTGGGGGCTCTGAAGCTTTCTTT. It is translated as CAWCLGGSEAFF.

The chain joins TRBV6-4 to TRBJ1-5, with D tentatively TRBD1 (5 bases). The CDR3 runs to 14 residues. The V end lost 3 bases, the J end lost 6 bases, and 12 bases lay between the germline ends. From germline, CDR1 is MRHNA and CDR2 SNTAGT. CDR3 amino acids: CASSEVREGQPQHF. The CDR3 nucleotides read TGTGCCAGCAGTGAAGTCAGGGAAGGTCAGCCCCAGCATTTT.

The chain combines TRBV7-9 with TRBJ1-6, with D hard to call. CDR3 length: 12 residues. Germline V gene sequence: CDR1 SEHNR, CDR2 FQNEAQ (reference sequence). V dropped 1 base and J dropped 10 bases, with 5 bases sitting between them. CDR3 region: CASSLVGSPLHF. The CDR3 DNA sequence: TGTGCCAGCAGCTTAGTGGGGTCACCCCTCCACTTT.

The chain carries TRBV7-3 and TRBJ2-1, with 9 positions matching TRBD2. The length of the CDR3 is 15 residues. With V trimmed by 1 base and J by 7 bases, 5 bases remained unmatched. Germline lookup yields CDR1 SGHTA and CDR2 FQGTGA. The CDR3 here is CASSLIAGAVNEQFF. The CDR3 DNA reads as TGTGCCAGCAGCTTAATAGCGGGGGCCGTAAATGAGCAGTTCTTC.